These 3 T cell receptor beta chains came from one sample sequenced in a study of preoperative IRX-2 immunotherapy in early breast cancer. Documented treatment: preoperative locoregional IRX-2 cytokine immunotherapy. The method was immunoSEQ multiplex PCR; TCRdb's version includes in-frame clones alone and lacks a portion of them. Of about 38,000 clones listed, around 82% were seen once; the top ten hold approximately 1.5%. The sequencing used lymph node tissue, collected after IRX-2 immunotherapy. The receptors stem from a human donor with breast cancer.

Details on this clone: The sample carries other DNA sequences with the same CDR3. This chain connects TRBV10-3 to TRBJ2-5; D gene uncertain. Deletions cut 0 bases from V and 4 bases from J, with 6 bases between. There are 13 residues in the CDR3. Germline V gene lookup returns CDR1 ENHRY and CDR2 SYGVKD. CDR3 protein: CAISESGGETQYF. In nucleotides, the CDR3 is TGTGCCATCAGTGAGTCAGGTGGAGAGACCCAGTACTTC.

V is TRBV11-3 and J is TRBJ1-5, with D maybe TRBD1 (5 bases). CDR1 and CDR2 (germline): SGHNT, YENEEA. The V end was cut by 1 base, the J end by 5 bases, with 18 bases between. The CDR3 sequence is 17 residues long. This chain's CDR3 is CASSLGSQGGRDQPQHF. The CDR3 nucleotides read TGTGCCAGCAGCTTAGGATCCCAGGGAGGACGGGATCAGCCCCAGCATTTT.

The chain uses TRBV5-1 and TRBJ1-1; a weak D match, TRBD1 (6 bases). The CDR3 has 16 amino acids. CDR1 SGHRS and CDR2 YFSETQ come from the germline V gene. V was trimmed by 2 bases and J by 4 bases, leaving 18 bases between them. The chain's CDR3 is CASSLVQGLMGTEAFF. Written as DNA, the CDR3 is TGCGCCAGCAGCTTAGTACAGGGCTTAATGGGCACTGAAGCTTTCTTT.